This TCR beta chain was sequenced for a study of chemoradiotherapy in HPV16-positive cancers. Study-wide results and limits: Non-HPV-specific T cells did not expand in tumors during treatment, whereas candidate HPV-specific clones and E7-related motifs did. HPV-responsive T-cell expansion during chemoradiotherapy was linked to improved recurrence-free survival in HPV16-positive patients.

Assay used: immunoSEQ multiplex PCR; TCRdb lists only in-frame clones, some missing. The sample holds 29,000 or so clones, 91% seen once. This clone showed up just once. The antigen is not known. The CDR3 covers 14 residues. Trimming took 7 bases from V and 3 from J; bases not matched to a gene: 8. Germline CDR1 SNHLY, CDR2 FYNNEI. The clonotype was recovered from a human donor with HPV-associated anogenital cancer. The chain uses TRBV2 and TRBJ2-7; 8 bases map to TRBD2. This sample comprised blood, obtained from a patient who underwent chemoradiotherapy. The CDR3 sequence: CASTANLAGYEQYF. CDR3 sequence (DNA): TGTGCCAGCACTGCGAACCTAGCGGGCTACGAGCAGTACTTC.